These 22 T cell receptor beta chains originate from one sample sequenced in a study of CD8 T cells in ankylosing spondylitis. TCRdb recomputed calls from the 5' RACE reads with MiXCR, one row per CDR3 protein. The profile shows some 450,000 distinct CDR3 sequences, 17% of them singletons. Their antigen targets remain unknown. General study findings and limits: A TCR beta motif made of fewer than ten highly homologous variants seemed typical of ankylosing spondylitis blood.

The specimen was blood, either unsorted or a sorted T cell fraction (not recorded which). These receptors originate from a male donor with ankylosing spondylitis.

The V gene is TRBV5-6, the J gene TRBJ2-5; D might be TRBD2 (6 bases). Germline CDR1 reads SGHDT; CDR2 reads YYEEEE. This CDR3 region has 16 residues. V gave up 0 bases and J gave up 2 bases, with 14 bases separating them. The CDR3: CASSLGFLGGQETQYF. CDR3 in DNA: TGTGCCAGCAGCTTGGGGTTTTTGGGGGGACAAGAGACCCAGTACTTC. The full variable domain, with the rest looked up from reference TRBV5-6 and TRBJ2-5, is DAGVTQSPTHLIKTRGQQVTLRCSPKSGHDTVSWYQQALGQGPQFIFQYYEEEERQRGNFPDRFSGHQFPNYSSELNVNALLLGDSALYLCASSLGFLGGQETQYFGPGTRLLVL.

The table lists this clonotype with a few counts. This chain joins TRBV7-2 and TRBJ2-1; D may be TRBD2 (5 bases). The V end lost 5 bases, the J end lost 4 bases, and 12 bases lay between the germline ends. This CDR3 comprises 14 residues. Looked up from germline, CDR1 is SGHTA and CDR2 is FQGNSA. CDR3 residues: CASSPGREYNEQFF. The CDR3 DNA follows: TGTGCCAGCAGCCCAGGACGGGAATACAATGAGCAGTTCTTC.

This rearrangement joins TRBV7-2 to TRBJ1-3; no reliable D call. Trimming shortened V by 0 bases and J by 0 bases, and 15 bases separated the two germline ends. CDR1 and CDR2 from the germline V gene are SGHTA and FQGNSA. The CDR3 is 18 amino acids. DNA for the CDR3: TGTGCCAGCAGCTTAGCGCTGAGGGAAAAGCCCTCTGGAAACACCATATATTTT. Encoded protein: CASSLALREKPSGNTIYF.

A word on this clonotype: Germline and junction disagree at one end, which may indicate a read error. V is TRBV6-2 or TRBV6-3 and J is TRBJ1-1; D is ambiguous. The CDR3 sequence is 11 residues long. CDR1 is MNHEY, CDR2 SVGEGT, per germline. The CDR3 DNA sequence: TGTGACAGCCGTGCGGTAACTGAAGCTTTCTTT. Residues: CDSRAVTEAFF.

The V and J genes are TRBV2 and TRBJ2-3; a possible D gene is TRBD2 (6 bases). Trimming took off 5 bases at V and 0 bases at J, with 12 bases between the two ends. Germline lookup yields CDR1 SNHLY and CDR2 FYNNEI. The CDR3 is made up of 15 amino acids. The CDR3 region has the DNA TGTGCCAGCAGTACAGTCGGGGGTAGCACAGATACGCAGTATTTT. Translated, it gives CASSTVGGSTDTQYF.

The chain carries TRBV6-2 or TRBV6-3 and TRBJ2-7; the match to TRBD2 covers 12 bases. The length of the CDR3 is 14 residues. The germline CDR1 and CDR2 sequences are MNHEY and SVGEGT. J gave up 4 bases and V 6 bases, and 4 bases lay outside the gene matches. CDR3 DNA sequence: TGTGCCAGCAGGACTAGCGGGAGAAAGTACGAGCAGTACTTC. This translates into CASRTSGRKYEQYF.

This chain links TRBV7-8 with TRBJ1-3; a weak D match, TRBD1 (5 bases). The CDR3 totals 14 residues. Trimming pared 1 base from V and 8 bases from J, leaving 12 bases between. Germline CDR1 SGHVS, CDR2 FQNEAQ. Here the CDR3 reads CASSLGGGSDTIYF. The CDR3 DNA reads as TGTGCCAGCAGCTTAGGGGGGGGGTCGGACACCATATATTTT.

This clonotype was seen a handful of times. This chain uses TRBV20-1 with TRBJ1-2; 11 bases align to TRBD1. After removal of 7 bases from V and 8 bases from J, the junction contained 3 bases not matched to a gene. The germline CDR1 and CDR2 sequences are DFQATT and SNEGSKA (reference sequence). The CDR3 contains 11 residues. For the CDR3, the DNA is TGCAGTGACCGGACAGGGGGCGGCTACACCTTC. As protein: CSDRTGGGYTF.

The V call is TRBV11-1, the J call TRBJ2-5; TRBD2 agrees at 10 bases. The CDR3 is made up of 14 amino acids. Germline CDR1 is SGHAT and CDR2 is FQDESV (reference sequence). With V trimmed by 4 bases and J by 7 bases, 6 bases remained unmatched. CDR3 amino acids: CASSSGLARGTQYF. The CDR3 region has the DNA TGTGCCAGCAGCTCGGGACTAGCGAGGGGGACCCAGTACTTC.

This clonotype was detected a few times. The V call is TRBV2, the J call TRBJ2-7, with D unclear. The length of the CDR3 is 15 residues. Germline CDR1 reads SNHLY; CDR2 reads FYNNEI. The ends were cut back, 7 bases at V and 2 bases at J, with 18 bases in the middle. The CDR3 sequence: CASKSRTQSTYEQYF. The CDR3 region has the DNA TGTGCCAGCAAGTCTCGGACCCAGTCAACCTACGAGCAGTACTTC.

In the case of this clonotype: This may stem from a read error, because a much larger clone lies one nucleotide away. V is TRBV10-2 and J is TRBJ1-2; 7 bases align to TRBD1. In germline, CDR1 is WSHSY, CDR2 SAAADI. V gave up 6 bases and J gave up 3 bases; unmatched junction bases: 4. The CDR3 is made up of 13 amino acids. The DNA for the CDR3 is TGCGCCAGCAGCTTTACAGGGGACTATGGCTACACCTTC. As protein: CASSFTGDYGYTF.

This clonotype was seen at least ten times. This chain links TRBV6-1 with TRBJ2-1; D call uncertain. CDR3 length: 15 residues. CDR1 is MNHNS, CDR2 SASEGT, per germline. V gave up 8 bases and J gave up 0 bases, with 14 bases separating them. CDR3 coding DNA: TGTGCCAGCTCATCCACACCGCTCTCCTACAATGAGCAGTTCTTC. Translating gives CASSSTPLSYNEQFF.

Notes on this clonotype: This may come from a read error, since a much larger clone is one base off. The chain carries TRBV3-1 and TRBJ2-5; possibly TRBD2 for D (6 bases). Germline values: CDR1 LGHDT, CDR2 YNNKEL (reference sequence). The CDR3 covers 12 residues. The chain's CDR3 is CARSQGRETQYF. CDR3 DNA sequence: TGTGCCAGGAGCCAAGGGAGGGAGACCCAGTACTTC.

This clonotype has more than one count but fewer than ten. The rearrangement links TRBV7-9 to TRBJ1-6; possible D gene TRBD1, 5 bases. Germline CDR1 and CDR2: SEHNR and FQNEAQ (reference sequence). There are 14 residues in the CDR3. Trimming took off 7 bases at V and 9 bases at J, with 16 bases between the two ends. CDR3 nucleotide sequence: TGTGCCAGCAACCCGGCGGGGGGACGTTCACCCCTCCACTTT. Amino acids: CASNPAGGRSPLHF.

This chain joins TRBV10-3 and TRBJ2-7; D perhaps matches TRBD1 (5 bases). With 7 bases removed from V and 5 bases from J, the gap between germline ends came to 12 bases. The CDR3 is 12 residues long. The V gene's germline CDR1 is ENHRY and CDR2 SYGVKD. The CDR3 loop is CAIKGEGDEQYF. Here the CDR3 DNA reads TGTGCCATCAAGGGCGAAGGGGACGAGCAGTACTTC.

Only a few counts were recorded for this clonotype. The chain employs TRBV7-9 and TRBJ2-5; 10 nucleotides agree with TRBD1. The CDR3 is 15 residues long. V gave up 3 bases and J gave up 5 bases; unmatched junction bases: 6. CDR1 is SEHNR, CDR2 FQNEAQ, per germline (reference sequence). DNA for the CDR3: TGTGCCAGCAGCTTGGGACAGGGGTTCAAGGAGACCCAGTACTTC. Its protein product is CASSLGQGFKETQYF.

The V call is TRBV7-6, the J call TRBJ1-3; D is possibly TRBD1 (5 bases). The germline V gene has CDR1 SGHVS and CDR2 FNYEAQ. The CDR3 is made up of 15 amino acids. Between the trimmed V and J ends, which lost 6 bases and 5 bases, there was a span of 17 bases. CDR3 DNA sequence: TGTGCCAGCAGTCTGGGGACGGTGGAAAGAAACACCATATATTTT. Its protein product is CASSLGTVERNTIYF.

The rearrangement joins TRBV10-3 to TRBJ2-7; TRBD1 matches 9 bases. The trim removed 4 bases at V and 7 bases at J, leaving 11 bases unmatched. This CDR3 spans 15 amino acids. Germline V gene lookup returns CDR1 ENHRY and CDR2 SYGVKD. In DNA form, the CDR3 reads TGTGCCATCAGTGGACAGGGGGGACGGTCGAGAGAGCAGTACTTC. Its translation is CAISGQGGRSREQYF.

V and J are TRBV27 and TRBJ2-7; 9 nucleotides match TRBD1. In germline, CDR1 is MNHEY, CDR2 SMNVEV (reference sequence). The CDR3 consists of 16 residues. V shed 2 bases and J 2 bases; nucleotides not matched to a gene: 7. The CDR3 region is CASSLRGDRETYEQYF. The CDR3, as DNA: TGTGCCAGCAGTTTACGTGGGGACAGGGAAACCTACGAGCAGTACTTC.

This chain uses TRBV7-2 with TRBJ2-3, with 7 nucleotides matching TRBD1. V lost 10 bases to trimming and J lost 5 bases; unmatched junction nucleotides: 3. Germline CDR1 is SGHTA and CDR2 is FQGNSA. The CDR3 runs 11 residues. Here the CDR3 DNA reads TGTGCCACTAGACAGGGAGATACGCAGTATTTT. Residues: CATRQGDTQYF. The full variable domain, its missing parts supplied by reference TRBV7-2 and TRBJ2-3, is GAGVSQSPSNKVTEKGKDVELRCDPISGHTALYWYRQSLGQGLEFLIYFQGNSAPDKSGLPSDRFSAERTGGSVSTLTIQRTQQEDSAVYLCATRQGDTQYFGPGTRLTVL.

The CDR3 region has the DNA TGTGCCTGGAGTGTACAAGCGAACACTGAAGCTTTCTTT. This gives the protein CAWSVQANTEAFF. This chain uses TRBV30 with TRBJ1-1; D gene ambiguous. The CDR3 loop spans 13 amino acids. Germline-derived CDR1 and CDR2 are GTSNPN and SVGIG (reference sequence). Trimming took off 0 bases at V and 1 base at J, with 6 bases between the two ends.

This chain connects TRBV11-1 to TRBJ2-5, with TRBD2 matching over 8 bases. CDR3 length: 16 amino acids. Unmatched junction bases numbered 8, after V lost 5 bases and J lost 0 bases. The germline CDR1 and CDR2 sequences are SGHAT and FQDESV (reference sequence). The CDR3 nucleotides are TGTGCCAGCAGCCAAATTACTAGCGGCTACCAAGAGACCCAGTACTTC. As protein: CASSQITSGYQETQYF.